The 21 T cell receptor beta chains in this list originate from one sample, sequenced in a study of spatial heterogeneity in lung cancer. As for time point: sample taken at primary tumor resection. Sequencing of whole RNA from tumor, nontumor lung or frozen PBMC involved no sorting. MiXCR, applied by TCRdb to the 5' RACE reads, yields one record per CDR3 protein. This table holds about 50,000 distinct CDR3 sequences, 6% to 9.5% found once. This sample comprised PBMCs, obtained at surgery. All receptors come from a female donor with early-stage non-small cell lung cancer.

This clonotype was counted at least ten times. The gene calls are TRBV20-1 and TRBJ2-1; D is ambiguous. Trimming stripped 3 bases from V and 0 bases from J, with 12 bases between. CDR1 and CDR2 (germline): DFQATT, SNEGSKA (reference sequence). The CDR3 has 15 amino acids. CDR3 sequence reads: CSASRGESSYNEQFF. The DNA for the CDR3 is TGCAGTGCTAGTCGCGGCGAGAGCTCCTACAATGAGCAGTTCTTC.

The chain combines TRBV7-9 with TRBJ2-1; D remains unclear. Per germline, CDR1 SEHNR and CDR2 FQNEAQ (reference sequence). CDR3 length: 19 residues. V gave up 2 bases and J gave up 0 bases, with 20 bases separating them. In nucleotides, the CDR3 is TGTGCCAGCAGCTTATTGCTAGTGCTGGGGTCGAACTCCTACAATGAGCAGTTCTTC. Translating it yields CASSLLLVLGSNSYNEQFF.

This clonotype was seen more than once but under ten times. The chain joins TRBV6-5 to TRBJ2-3, with 11 bases that match TRBD1. Looked up from germline, CDR1 is MNHEY and CDR2 is SVGAGI. There are 15 residues in the CDR3. Germline trimming cut 8 bases from V and 2 bases from J; bases unmatched to any gene: 6. The CDR3 bases are TGTGCCAGCCAGGGGACAGGGGGTTACACAGATACGCAGTATTTT. Translated: CASQGTGGYTDTQYF.

This clonotype has more than one count but fewer than ten. The V call is TRBV15, the J call TRBJ2-1; D may correspond to TRBD1 or TRBD2 (5 bases each). Germline V gives CDR1 LNHNV, CDR2 YYDKDF (reference sequence). Trimming removed 0 bases at V and 8 bases at J, with 14 bases between. The CDR3 has 15 amino acids. The DNA of the CDR3 is TGTGCCACCAGCAGAGATCTGGGGGATGGGGATGAGCAGTTCTTC. Its protein product is CATSRDLGDGDEQFF. Full variable domain (outside the CDR3, taken from reference TRBV15 and TRBJ2-1): DAMVIQNPRYQVTQFGKPVTLSCSQTLNHNVMYWYQQKSSQAPKLLFHYYDKDFNNEADTPDNFQSRRPNTSFCFLDIRSPGLGDTAMYLCATSRDLGDGDEQFFGPGTRLTVL.

The sample holds many counts of this clonotype. The V gene is TRBV18, the J gene TRBJ1-1, with D possibly being TRBD1 (5 bases). Deletions cut 2 bases from V and 1 base from J, with 8 bases between. The germline CDR1 and CDR2 sequences are KGHSH and LQKENI. The CDR3 is 14 amino acids. Written as DNA, the CDR3 is TGTGCCAGCTCACCAGCAGGGACGAACACTGAAGCTTTCTTT. Amino acids: CASSPAGTNTEAFF.

This clonotype was recorded only once. The chain is built from TRBV20-1 and TRBJ2-2; TRBD2 matches at 13 bases. The CDR3 totals 16 residues. J was trimmed by 5 bases and V by 6 bases; bases with no gene match: 9. Germline loops: CDR1 DFQATT, CDR2 SNEGSKA (reference sequence). CDR3 DNA sequence: TGCAGTGCCCAGTCGACTAGCGGGGGGCAGACCGGGGAGCTGTTTTTT. It specifies CSAQSTSGGQTGELFF.

The V call is TRBV20-1, the J call TRBJ2-1; the D is unclear. V was shortened by 8 bases and J by 12 bases, with 35 bases between the two germline ends. This CDR3 contains 17 residues. Germline CDR1 reads DFQATT; CDR2 reads SNEGSKA (reference sequence). For the CDR3, the DNA is TGCAGTCTGAAGGGCCATCGTCCGTCGGATCAGAAAATGGGGCAGTTCTTC. This encodes CSLKGHRPSDQKMGQFF.

This clonotype was seen more than once but under ten times. V gene TRBV7-8 combines with J gene TRBJ1-1, with D unresolved. Trimming removed 4 bases from V and 4 bases from J, with 16 bases in between. Germline V CDR1 and CDR2: SGHVS, FQNEAQ. The CDR3 has 15 amino acids. CDR3 sequence (DNA): TGTGCCAGCAGCTACGGAGGGAGGCGGGCCACTGAAGCTTTCTTT. Encoded protein: CASSYGGRRATEAFF.

This clonotype was observed many times. The CDR3 here is CATSSYREGEQYF. The CDR3 DNA reads as TGTGCCACCAGCAGTTATAGGGAGGGCGAGCAGTACTTC. V and J are TRBV15 and TRBJ2-7, with 7 bases fitting TRBD2. Germline CDR1 LNHNV, CDR2 YYDKDF (reference sequence). The CDR3 contains 13 residues. Losses at the gene ends were 3 bases for V and 6 bases for J; bases not matched to a gene: 5. Full variable domain (remainder filled in from reference TRBV15 and TRBJ2-7): DAMVIQNPRYQVTQFGKPVTLSCSQTLNHNVMYWYQQKSSQAPKLLFHYYDKDFNNEADTPDNFQSRRPNTSFCFLDIRSPGLGDTAMYLCATSSYREGEQYFGPGTRLTVT.

This clonotype was recorded a few times. The chain combines TRBV7-3 with TRBJ2-2; D is unclear. This CDR3 is 13 amino acids long. Trimming shortened V by 0 bases and J by 7 bases, and 6 bases separated the two germline ends. Germline V CDR1 and CDR2: SGHTA, FQGTGA. The CDR3 nucleotides read TGTGCCAGCAGCTTAACTGTGGGCGGGGAGCTGTTTTTT. Encoded protein: CASSLTVGGELFF.

Regarding this clonotype: This may be a read error, as it is one base from a much larger clone. The chain carries TRBV5-1 and TRBJ2-3, with unresolved D. This CDR3 comprises 13 residues. Germline assignment: CDR1 SGHRS and CDR2 YFSETQ. V lost 0 bases to trimming and J lost 6 bases, with 8 bases between them. The CDR3, as DNA: TGCGCCAGCAGCTTGGCCTGGGCGGATACGCAGTATTTT. Residues: CASSLAWADTQYF.

This clonotype was detected ten times or more. The rearrangement uses TRBV28 and TRBJ1-6, with a tentative D call TRBD1 (6 bases). Deletions cut 4 bases from V and 9 bases from J, with 16 bases between. The CDR3 consists of 15 residues. Per germline, CDR1 MDHEN and CDR2 SYDVKM. The CDR3 here is CASSSPDSLVSPLHF. As DNA, the CDR3 is TGTGCCAGCAGTTCCCCGGACAGTCTTGTTTCACCCCTCCACTTT. Full variable domain (rest looked up from reference TRBV28 and TRBJ1-6): DVKVTQSSRYLVKRTGEKVFLECVQDMDHENMFWYRQDPGLGLRLIYFSYDVKMKEKGDIPEGYSVSREKKERFSLILESASTNQTSMYLCASSSPDSLVSPLHFGNGTRLTVT.

The chain employs TRBV7-2 and TRBJ2-3; the match to TRBD2 covers 11 bases. The ends lost 3 bases at V and 1 base at J; junction bases unmatched: 3. Germline V CDR1 and CDR2: SGHTA, FQGNSA. The CDR3 spans 16 residues. CDR3 in amino acids: CASSFSTSGGTDTQYF. CDR3 DNA: TGTGCCAGCAGCTTTTCGACTAGCGGGGGCACAGATACGCAGTATTTT.

The chain carries TRBV9 and TRBJ1-2; no definite D call. Germline lookup yields CDR1 SGDLS and CDR2 YYNGEE. V lost 3 bases and J 7 bases, leaving 7 bases between the germline ends. The CDR3 runs 11 residues. The CDR3 protein is CASSEGGGYTF. CDR3 sequence (DNA): TGTGCCAGCAGCGAGGGTGGTGGCTACACCTTC.

This clonotype turned up a few times. The V gene is TRBV7-2, the J gene TRBJ1-2; a weak D match, TRBD1 (5 bases). Germline V gene lookup returns CDR1 SGHTA and CDR2 FQGNSA. The CDR3 is 16 residues long. The ends were cut back, 5 bases at V and 5 bases at J, with 21 bases in the middle. The CDR3 region has the DNA TGTGCCAGCAGCATTAGGGCAGGGACCGTCGCATATGGCTACACCTTC. Protein: CASSIRAGTVAYGYTF.

This clonotype was observed at least ten times. The chain carries TRBV5-4 and TRBJ2-7; D possibly corresponds to TRBD1 (6 bases). Germline V gives CDR1 SGHNT, CDR2 YYREEE (reference sequence). The length of the CDR3 is 15 residues. V lost 3 bases, J lost 5 bases, and 18 bases lay in between. For the CDR3, the DNA is TGTGCCAGCAGCTGGCGACCAACAGGGTCCCACGAGCAGTACTTC. Translating it yields CASSWRPTGSHEQYF.

The chain is built from TRBV20-1 and TRBJ1-4, with D perhaps TRBD1 (5 bases). The CDR3 is 15 amino acids. Per the germline V gene, CDR1 is DFQATT and CDR2 is SNEGSKA (reference sequence). The V end was cut by 0 bases, the J end by 2 bases, with 10 bases between. The CDR3 coding sequence is TGCAGTGCTAGAGATGGCGGGGGTACTAATGAAAAACTGTTTTTT. It encodes CSARDGGGTNEKLFF.

The chain carries TRBV7-9 and TRBJ1-3; D unclear. V was cut by 1 base and J by 2 bases, with 9 bases left in between. There are 15 residues in the CDR3. Germline assignment: CDR1 SEHNR and CDR2 FQNEAQ (reference sequence). This CDR3 reads CASSLVAGAGNTIYF. CDR3 bases: TGTGCCAGCAGCTTAGTGGCAGGAGCTGGAAACACCATATATTTT.

The chain employs TRBV19 and TRBJ2-3; perhaps D is TRBD1 or TRBD2 (5 bases each). Trimming left V 1 base short and J 7 bases short, with 12 bases between. The germline V gene encodes CDR1 LNHDA and CDR2 SQIVND (reference sequence). CDR3 size: 14 residues. CDR3 bases: TGTGCCAGTAGTATAGCGGGACGACGAAATACGCAGTATTTT. Translating it yields CASSIAGRRNTQYF.

This clonotype turned up a few times. The genes are TRBV6-1 and TRBJ2-7; D may be TRBD1 or TRBD2 (5 bases each). From germline, CDR1 is MNHNS and CDR2 SASEGT. CDR3 length: 14 amino acids. Trimming removed 3 bases at V and 2 bases at J, with 11 bases between. The CDR3 is CASSDGDLTYEQYF. CDR3 sequence (DNA): TGTGCCAGCAGTGACGGGGACCTAACCTACGAGCAGTACTTC.

This clonotype was counted only a few times. V and J are TRBV19 and TRBJ1-1, with D uncertain. V was cut by 3 bases and J by 3 bases, with 11 bases left in between. Germline V lookup: CDR1 LNHDA, CDR2 SQIVND (reference sequence). The CDR3 consists of 14 residues. Written as DNA, the CDR3 is TGTGCCAGTAGTATCCGAGGTCCCCACACTGAAGCTTTCTTT. Its protein is CASSIRGPHTEAFF.